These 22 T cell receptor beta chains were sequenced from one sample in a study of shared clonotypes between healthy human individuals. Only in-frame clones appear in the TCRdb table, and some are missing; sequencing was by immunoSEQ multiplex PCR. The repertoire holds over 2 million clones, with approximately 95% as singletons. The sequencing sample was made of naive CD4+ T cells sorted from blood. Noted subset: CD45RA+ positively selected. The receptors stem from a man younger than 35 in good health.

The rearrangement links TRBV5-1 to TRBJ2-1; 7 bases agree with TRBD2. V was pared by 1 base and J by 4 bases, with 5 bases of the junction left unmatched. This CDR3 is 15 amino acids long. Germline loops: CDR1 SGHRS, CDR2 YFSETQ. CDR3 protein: CASSLSGNVYNEQFF. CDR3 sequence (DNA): TGCGCCAGCAGCTTGAGCGGGAACGTTTACAATGAGCAGTTCTTC.

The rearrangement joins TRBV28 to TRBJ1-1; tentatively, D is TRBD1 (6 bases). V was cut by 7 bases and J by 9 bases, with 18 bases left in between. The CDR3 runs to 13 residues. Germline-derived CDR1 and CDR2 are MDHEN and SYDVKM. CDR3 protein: CASTSGGPSKAFF. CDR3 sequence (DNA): TGTGCCAGCACATCCGGGGGGCCCAGTAAAGCTTTCTTT. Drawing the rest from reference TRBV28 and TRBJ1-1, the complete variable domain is DVKVTQSSRYLVKRTGEKVFLECVQDMDHENMFWYRQDPGLGLRLIYFSYDVKMKEKGDIPEGYSVSREKKERFSLILESASTNQTSMYLCASTSGGPSKAFFGQGTRLTVV.

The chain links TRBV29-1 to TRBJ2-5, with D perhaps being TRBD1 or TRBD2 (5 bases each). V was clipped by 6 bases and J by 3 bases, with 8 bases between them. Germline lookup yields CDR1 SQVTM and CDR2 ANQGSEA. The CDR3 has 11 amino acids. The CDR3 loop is CSVRDEETQYF. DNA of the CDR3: TGCAGCGTCCGGGACGAAGAGACCCAGTACTTC.

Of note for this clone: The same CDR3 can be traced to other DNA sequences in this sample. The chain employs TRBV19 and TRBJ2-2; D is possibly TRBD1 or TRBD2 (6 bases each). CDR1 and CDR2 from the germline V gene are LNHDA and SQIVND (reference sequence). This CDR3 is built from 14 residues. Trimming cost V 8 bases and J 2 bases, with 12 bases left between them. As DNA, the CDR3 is TGTGCCAGTTCACAGGGAGGTAACACCGGGGAGCTGTTTTTT. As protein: CASSQGGNTGELFF.

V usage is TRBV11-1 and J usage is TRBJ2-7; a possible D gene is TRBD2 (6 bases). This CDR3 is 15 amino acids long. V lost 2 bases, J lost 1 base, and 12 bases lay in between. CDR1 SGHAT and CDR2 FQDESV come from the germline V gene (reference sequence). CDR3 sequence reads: CASSLILAKSYEQYF. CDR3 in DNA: TGTGCCAGCAGCTTAATACTAGCTAAATCCTACGAGCAGTACTTC.

This chain's CDR3 is CASSWERSSYNEQFF. CDR3 DNA sequence: TGTGCCAGCAGCTGGGAGCGGAGCTCCTACAATGAGCAGTTCTTC. The chain links TRBV2 to TRBJ2-1, with a weak D call TRBD2 (5 bases). The CDR3 is 15 residues long. The germline V and J ends were trimmed by 6 bases and 0 bases, with 12 bases remaining between them. In germline, CDR1 is SNHLY, CDR2 FYNNEI.

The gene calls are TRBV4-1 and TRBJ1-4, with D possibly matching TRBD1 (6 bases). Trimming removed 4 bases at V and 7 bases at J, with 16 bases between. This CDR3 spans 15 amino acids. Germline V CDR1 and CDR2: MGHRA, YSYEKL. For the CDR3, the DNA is TGCGCCAGCAGCCTGATTAGGGGGAGTGGTGAAAAACTGTTTTTT. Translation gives CASSLIRGSGEKLFF.

CDR3 sequence reads: CASSFLLVPPHSYNEQFF. CDR3 sequence (DNA): TGTGCCAGCAGCTTCCTCCTGGTGCCCCCCCACTCCTACAATGAGCAGTTCTTC. The chain recombines TRBV7-2 with TRBJ2-1; D is uncertain. This CDR3 comprises 18 residues. Germline values: CDR1 SGHTA, CDR2 FQGNSA. Trimming took 3 bases from V and 0 from J, leaving 18 bases between them.

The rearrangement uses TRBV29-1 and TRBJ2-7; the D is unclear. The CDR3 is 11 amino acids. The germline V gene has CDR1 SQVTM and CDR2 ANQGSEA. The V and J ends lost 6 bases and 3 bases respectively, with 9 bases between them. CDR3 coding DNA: TGCAGCGTCCTGGGGTACTACGAGCAGTACTTC. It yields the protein CSVLGYYEQYF.

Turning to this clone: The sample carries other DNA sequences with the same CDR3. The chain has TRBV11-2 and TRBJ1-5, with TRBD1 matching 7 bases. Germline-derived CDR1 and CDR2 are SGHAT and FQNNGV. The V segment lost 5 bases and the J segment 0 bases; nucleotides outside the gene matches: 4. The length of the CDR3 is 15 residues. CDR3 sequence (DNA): TGTGCCAGCAGCCCCGGGACAGTTAGCAATCAGCCCCAGCATTTT. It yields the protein CASSPGTVSNQPQHF.

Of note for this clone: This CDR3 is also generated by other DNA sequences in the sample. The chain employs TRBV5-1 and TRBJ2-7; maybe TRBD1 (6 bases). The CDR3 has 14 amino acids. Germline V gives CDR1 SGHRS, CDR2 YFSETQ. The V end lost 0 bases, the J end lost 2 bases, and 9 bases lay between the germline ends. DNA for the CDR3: TGCGCCAGCAGCTTGGCACAGGGAACCTACGAGCAGTACTTC. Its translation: CASSLAQGTYEQYF.

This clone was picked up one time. The CDR3 sequence: CASSHTGTGRETQYF. CDR3 nucleotides: TGCGCCAGCAGCCATACCGGGACAGGGAGAGAGACCCAGTACTTC. This sequence joins TRBV5-1 and TRBJ2-5; 9 nucleotides line up with TRBD1. The CDR3 has 15 residues. V shed 4 bases, J shed 4 bases, and the junction held 8 bases outside the gene matches. Germline V gives CDR1 SGHRS, CDR2 YFSETQ.

CDR3 DNA sequence: TGTGCCAGCAGCTTGGGCGCGTCCTGGGCCTATGGCTACACCTTC. Residues: CASSLGASWAYGYTF. The chain combines TRBV5-5 with TRBJ1-2; D is unresolved. Trimming took 0 bases from V and 4 from J, leaving 13 bases between them. CDR1 and CDR2 (germline): SGHKS, YYEKEE (reference sequence). The CDR3 sequence is 15 residues long.

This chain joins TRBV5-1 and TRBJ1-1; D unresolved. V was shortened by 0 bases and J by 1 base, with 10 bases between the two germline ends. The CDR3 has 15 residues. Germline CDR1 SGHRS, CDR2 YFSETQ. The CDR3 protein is CASSLGSRANTEAFF. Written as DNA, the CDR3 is TGCGCCAGCAGCTTGGGATCTAGGGCGAACACTGAAGCTTTCTTT. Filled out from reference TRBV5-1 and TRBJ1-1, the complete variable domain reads KAGVTQTPRYLIKTRGQQVTLSCSPISGHRSVSWYQQTPGQGLQFLFEYFSETQRNKGNFPGRFSGRQFSNSRSEMNVSTLELGDSALYLCASSLGSRANTEAFFGQGTRLTVV.

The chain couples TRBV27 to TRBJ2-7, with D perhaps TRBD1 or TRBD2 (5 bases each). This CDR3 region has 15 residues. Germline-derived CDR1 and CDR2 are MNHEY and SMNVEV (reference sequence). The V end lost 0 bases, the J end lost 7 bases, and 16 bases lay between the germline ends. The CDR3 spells CASSLSLVGTGEQYF. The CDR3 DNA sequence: TGTGCCAGCAGTTTATCACTAGTAGGGACGGGGGAGCAGTACTTC.

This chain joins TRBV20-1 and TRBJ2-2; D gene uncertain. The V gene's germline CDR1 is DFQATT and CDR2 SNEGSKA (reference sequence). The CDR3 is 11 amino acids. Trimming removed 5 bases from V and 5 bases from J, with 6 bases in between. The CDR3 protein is CSAWVTGELFF. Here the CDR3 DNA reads TGCAGTGCTTGGGTGACCGGGGAGCTGTTTTTT.

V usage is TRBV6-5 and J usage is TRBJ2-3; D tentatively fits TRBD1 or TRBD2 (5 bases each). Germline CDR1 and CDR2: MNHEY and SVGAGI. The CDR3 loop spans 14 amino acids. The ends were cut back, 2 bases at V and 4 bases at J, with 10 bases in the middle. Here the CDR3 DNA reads TGTGCCAGCAGTTACCGTCTGGGGGCAGATACGCAGTATTTT. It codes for CASSYRLGADTQYF.

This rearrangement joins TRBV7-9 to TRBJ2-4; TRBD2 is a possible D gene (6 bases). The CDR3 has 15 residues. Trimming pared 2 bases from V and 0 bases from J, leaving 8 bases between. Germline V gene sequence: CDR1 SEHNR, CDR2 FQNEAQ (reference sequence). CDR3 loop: CASSLSEGAKNIQYF. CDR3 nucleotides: TGTGCCAGCAGCTTATCGGAGGGAGCCAAAAACATTCAGTACTTC.

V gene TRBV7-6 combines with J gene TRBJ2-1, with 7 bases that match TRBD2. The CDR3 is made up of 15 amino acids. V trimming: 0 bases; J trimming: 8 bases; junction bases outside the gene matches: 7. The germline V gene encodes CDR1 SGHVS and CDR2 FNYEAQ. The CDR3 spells CASSLAPSAGHEQFF. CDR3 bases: TGTGCCAGCAGCTTAGCCCCTTCAGCGGGGCATGAGCAGTTCTTC. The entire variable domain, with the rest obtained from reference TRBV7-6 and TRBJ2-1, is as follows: GAGVSQSPRYKVTKRGQDVALRCDPISGHVSLYWYRQALGQGPEFLTYFNYEAQQDKSGLPNDRFSAERPEGSISTLTIQRTEQRDSAMYRCASSLAPSAGHEQFFGPGTRLTVL.

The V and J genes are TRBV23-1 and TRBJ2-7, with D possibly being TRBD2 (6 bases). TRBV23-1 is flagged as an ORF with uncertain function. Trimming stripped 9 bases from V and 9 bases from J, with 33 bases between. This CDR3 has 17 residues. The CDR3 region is CARTGLTPLSTTLVQYF. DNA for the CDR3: TGCGCCAGGACGGGACTGACCCCTCTCTCAACTACCCTCGTGCAGTACTTC.

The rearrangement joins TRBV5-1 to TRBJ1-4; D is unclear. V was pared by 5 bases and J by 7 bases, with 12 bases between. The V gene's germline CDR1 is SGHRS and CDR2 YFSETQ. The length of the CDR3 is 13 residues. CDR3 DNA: TGCGCCAGCAGAACACAGCGCTCTGAAAAACTGTTTTTT. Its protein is CASRTQRSEKLFF. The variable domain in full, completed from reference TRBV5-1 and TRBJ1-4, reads KAGVTQTPRYLIKTRGQQVTLSCSPISGHRSVSWYQQTPGQGLQFLFEYFSETQRNKGNFPGRFSGRQFSNSRSEMNVSTLELGDSALYLCASRTQRSEKLFFGSGTQLSVL.

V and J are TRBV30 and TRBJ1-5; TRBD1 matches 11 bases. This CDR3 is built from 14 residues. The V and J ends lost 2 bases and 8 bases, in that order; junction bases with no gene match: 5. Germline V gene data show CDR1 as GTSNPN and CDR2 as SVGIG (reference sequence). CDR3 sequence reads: CAWSLGQGAKPQHF. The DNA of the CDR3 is TGTGCCTGGAGTCTCGGACAGGGGGCAAAGCCCCAGCATTTT.